This T cell receptor beta chain was profiled in a study of blood T cell repertoires in COVID-19. Study context: Acute and convalescent COVID-19 samples came from the United States, Italy and Spain. The cDNA or gDNA used as material had been derived from T cells, B-cell-depleted T cells, or PBMCs.

In the original workflow: Amplification of reference gene primers provided the estimated nucleated cell counts. Libraries were prepared by immunoSEQ multiplex PCR; TCRdb keeps only in-frame clonotypes and omits some of them. V, J and clone size are those of that table, while D and trimming were read from the DNA. This sample yields under 200,000 clones, of which approximately 90% are seen a single time; around 5.8% belongs to the top ten. The germline V gene encodes CDR1 MNHNS and CDR2 SASEGT. V dropped 2 bases and J dropped 5 bases, with 16 bases sitting between them. This CDR3 region has 15 residues.

J is TRBJ2-7 and V is TRBV6-1; unclear D gene. The TCR was taken from a man aged 35-49 years with active or convalescent COVID-19. The sequencing input was peripheral blood. The DNA of the CDR3 is TGTGCCAGCAGTGAATCGCGACACCTAACGGACGAGCAGTACTTC. Its protein product is CASSESRHLTDEQYF.